This T cell receptor (beta chain) was retrieved from a study of beta chain features in type 1 diabetes. Findings and limits, study-wide: More deletions and fewer insertions at VDJ junctions were seen in type 1 diabetes patients.

Expressed TCRB transcripts were sequenced after all isolated RNA was converted to cDNA. Clones were sequenced by immunoSEQ multiplex PCR, and TCRdb holds only the in-frame ones, with some missing. The sample has 970,000 or so clones; roughly 15% are singletons. CD4+ naive, central memory, regulatory and stem cell-like memory subsets were isolated by sorting on CD45RO/CCR7/CD25/CD127/CD95/CD27. This clone was detected a few times. Its antigen is currently unknown. The origin of this receptor is a woman younger than 30 in good health. Sequenced input: naive CD4+ T cells from blood.

CDR3 protein: CASSFTGMSQETQYF. CDR3 nucleotides: TGTGCCAGCAGCTTTACAGGGATGAGCCAAGAGACCCAGTACTTC. The V call is TRBV7-2, the J call TRBJ2-5; D is possibly TRBD1 (6 bases). The CDR3 contains 15 residues. Trimming took 3 bases from V and 1 from J, leaving 12 bases between them. The germline V gene has CDR1 SGHTA and CDR2 FQGNSA.